The 16 T cell receptor beta chains in this list originate from one sample, sequenced in a study of regulatory T cells in long-lasting Graves disease. Time point given: persistent/refractory GD, antithyroid drugs over 5 years with positive TRAb. RNA extracted from PBMCs served as the sequencing template. Library construction for TCR beta used iRepertoire HTBI primers and Arm-PCR of CDR3 regions. MiXCR was run by TCRdb on the multiplex PCR reads, yielding one entry per CDR3 protein. This table has a few hundred thousand distinct CDR3 sequences, roughly a quarter appearing once. The material was peripheral blood mononuclear cells (PBMCs), obtained when the disease was refractory, from a patient treated with antithyroid drugs. These receptor sequences come from a female donor with Graves disease.

This clonotype showed up many times. V is TRBV7-2 and J is TRBJ1-2, with 7 bases aligning to TRBD1. This CDR3 comprises 14 residues. V was clipped by 7 bases and J by 0 bases; unmatched bases: 5. CDR1 SGHTA and CDR2 FQGNSA come from the germline V gene. This chain's CDR3 is CASIKGASNYGYTF. The CDR3 DNA reads as TGTGCCAGCATAAAGGGGGCTTCTAACTATGGCTACACCTTC.

The gene calls are TRBV6-5 and TRBJ1-1; D unresolved. Deletions cut 0 bases from V and 4 bases from J, with 6 bases between. Germline V lookup: CDR1 MNHEY, CDR2 SVGAGI. This CDR3 contains 13 residues. The CDR3 protein is CASSYSGPTEAFF. CDR3 DNA sequence: TGTGCCAGCAGTTACTCGGGTCCCACTGAAGCTTTCTTT.

This clonotype was detected only a few times. The chain employs TRBV29-1 and TRBJ2-1; no firm D call. This CDR3 comprises 17 residues. The ends were cut back, 0 bases at V and 9 bases at J, with 24 bases in the middle. The germline gives CDR1 SQVTM, CDR2 ANQGSEA. The CDR3 is CSVEDAPARYGRSEQFF. The DNA for the CDR3 is TGCAGCGTTGAAGATGCCCCCGCACGGTACGGAAGAAGTGAGCAGTTCTTC.

This clonotype has at least ten counts. V and J are TRBV2 and TRBJ1-2, with 9 bases aligning to TRBD1. This CDR3 spans 15 amino acids. Looked up from germline, CDR1 is SNHLY and CDR2 is FYNNEI. Trimming removed 5 bases from V and 5 bases from J; junction bases left unmatched: 9. The DNA for the CDR3 is TGTGCCAGCAGTTCTTCAACAGGGGGCGGATATGGCTACACCTTC. As protein: CASSSSTGGGYGYTF.

This clonotype was seen a handful of times. The V and J genes are TRBV7-3 and TRBJ1-1, with a possible D match to TRBD1 (6 bases). Germline CDR1 is SGHTA and CDR2 is FQGTGA. The CDR3 totals 13 residues. The V gene lost 6 bases and the J gene lost 8 bases, with 16 bases spanning the gap. The CDR3 region is CASSPGTPQEAFF. In DNA form, the CDR3 reads TGTGCCAGCAGTCCCGGGACACCGCAGGAAGCTTTCTTT.

Only a few counts were recorded for this clonotype. The chain combines TRBV6-1 with TRBJ2-7; D is perhaps TRBD1 or TRBD2 (6 bases each). Trimming removed 10 bases at V and 4 bases at J, with 23 bases between. There are 15 residues in the CDR3. CDR1 and CDR2 from the germline V gene are MNHNS and SASEGT. The DNA for the CDR3 is TGTGCCACCACCCACCAAGGAGGGGGATCGTACGAGCAGTACTTC. Its translation: CATTHQGGGSYEQYF.

The chain has TRBV19 and TRBJ1-5; tentative D call: TRBD1 (6 bases). The V gene lost 7 bases and the J gene lost 0 bases, with 22 bases spanning the gap. Germline CDR1 LNHDA, CDR2 SQIVND (reference sequence). The CDR3 has 18 residues. The DNA of the CDR3 is TGTGCCAGTACCAACAGGGCCTGGGACGGCGCTAGCAATCAGCCCCAGCATTTT. Translating gives CASTNRAWDGASNQPQHF. Drawing the rest from reference TRBV19 and TRBJ1-5, the complete variable domain is DGGITQSPKYLFRKEGQNVTLSCEQNLNHDAMYWYRQDPGQGLRLIYYSQIVNDFQKGDIAEGYSVSREKKESFPLTVTSAQKNPTAFYLCASTNRAWDGASNQPQHFGDGTRLSIL.

J is TRBJ1-1 and V is TRBV6-9; D is unresolved. The CDR3 covers 13 residues. From germline, CDR1 is MNHGY and CDR2 SVAAGI. V lost 3 bases and J 6 bases, leaving 11 bases between the germline ends. As DNA, the CDR3 is TGTGCCAGCAGTTACTCCGGGTACTCTGAAGCTTTCTTT. Its translation: CASSYSGYSEAFF.

The rearrangement links TRBV20-1 to TRBJ2-7, with 7 nucleotides matching TRBD2. Germline loops: CDR1 DFQATT, CDR2 SNEGSKA (reference sequence). V shed 0 bases, J shed 1 base, and the junction held 9 bases outside the gene matches. The CDR3 runs to 16 residues. For the CDR3, the DNA is TGCAGTGCTAGAGAGCCCCCAGGGAGGGGATCCTACGAGCAGTACTTC. It specifies CSAREPPGRGSYEQYF.

In its sample, this clonotype was seen a few times. This rearrangement joins TRBV19 to TRBJ2-2, with TRBD2 matching 8 bases. CDR3 size: 17 residues. Germline V CDR1 and CDR2: LNHDA, SQIVND (reference sequence). Trimming at V came to 4 bases and at J to 1 base, leaving 8 bases not matched to a gene. DNA for the CDR3: TGTGCCAGTAGTACCCTTGCGGGAGGTGTGAACACCGGGGAGCTGTTTTTT. This translates into CASSTLAGGVNTGELFF.

The rearrangement uses TRBV3-1 and TRBJ1-4; D possibly corresponds to TRBD1 (5 bases). The germline V and J ends were trimmed by 4 bases and 7 bases, with 10 bases remaining between them. This CDR3 is built from 13 residues. Germline CDR1 reads LGHDT; CDR2 reads YNNKEL (reference sequence). The CDR3 loop reads CASSRRGGEKLFF. CDR3 sequence (DNA): TGTGCCAGCAGCCGACGTGGGGGTGAAAAACTGTTTTTT.

Only a few counts were recorded for this clonotype. V usage is TRBV2 and J usage is TRBJ1-2; TRBD1 might be the D (5 bases). Per the germline V gene, CDR1 is SNHLY and CDR2 is FYNNEI. V lost 6 bases and J 5 bases, leaving 10 bases between the germline ends. This CDR3 spans 12 amino acids. The CDR3 nucleotides read TGTGCCAGCAGGGGGGGGATATATGGCTACACCTTC. The encoded protein is CASRGGIYGYTF.

The V and J genes are TRBV6-4 and TRBJ2-7; TRBD1 matches 8 bases. Germline assignment: CDR1 MRHNA and CDR2 SNTAGT. Germline trimming cut 5 bases from V and 2 bases from J; bases unmatched to any gene: 8. CDR3 length: 15 residues. In DNA, the CDR3 is TGTGCCAGCAGTCCCGGGACAGGTGACACCTACGAGCAGTACTTC. Translation gives CASSPGTGDTYEQYF.

This clonotype was counted at least ten times. V is TRBV7-2 and J is TRBJ1-2; weak D call: TRBD1 (5 bases). Germline-derived CDR1 and CDR2 are SGHTA and FQGNSA. The V and J ends lost 5 bases and 4 bases respectively, with 11 bases between them. The CDR3 runs to 13 residues. This CDR3 is CASSATGTYGYTF. For the CDR3, the DNA is TGTGCCAGCAGCGCGACCGGGACCTATGGCTACACCTTC. Full variable domain (missing parts from reference TRBV7-2 and TRBJ1-2): GAGVSQSPSNKVTEKGKDVELRCDPISGHTALYWYRQSLGQGLEFLIYFQGNSAPDKSGLPSDRFSAERTGGSVSTLTIQRTQQEDSAVYLCASSATGTYGYTFGSGTRLTVV.

A note on this clonotype: This may come from a read error, since a much larger clone is one base off. V gene TRBV2 combines with J gene TRBJ2-7, with 8 bases fitting TRBD2. Looked up from germline, CDR1 is SNHLY and CDR2 is FYNNEI. Trimming cost V 6 bases and J 9 bases; bases outside gene matches: 19. This CDR3 has 16 amino acids. The CDR3 protein is CASSLSLVTSESVQYF. CDR3 in DNA: TGTGCCAGCAGCCTATCTCTCGTGACTAGCGAGAGTGTGCAGTACTTC.

This clonotype has more than one count but fewer than ten. This CDR3 is CASSHGDRTYEQYF. The CDR3 nucleotides are TGTGCCAGCAGCCACGGGGACCGAACCTACGAGCAGTACTTC. The chain has TRBV3-1 and TRBJ2-7, with D perhaps TRBD1 or TRBD2 (5 bases each). CDR1 and CDR2 from the germline V gene are LGHDT and YNNKEL (reference sequence). The germline V and J ends were trimmed by 3 bases and 2 bases, with 11 bases remaining between them. This CDR3 has 14 residues.